The subject of this entry is one T cell receptor (beta chain). What it binds is not known. These data come from a study of radiotherapy plus CTLA-4 blockade in lung cancer. Study information: Objective responses occurred in about a sixth of patients; around 30% had disease control.

Produced via immunoSEQ multiplex PCR; TCRdb's table is partial and in-frame only. The sample contains tens of thousands of clones, approximately 78% of which appear only once. Study outcomes and limitations: An expansion of tumor-derived TCR clones occurred in blood after radiotherapy plus ipilimumab.

This CDR3 has 14 residues. Deletions cut 4 bases from V and 0 bases from J, with 8 bases between. CDR1 and CDR2 from the germline V gene are SGDLS and YYNGEE. The chain combines TRBV9 with TRBJ1-3, with D uncertain. The origin of this receptor is a human donor with non-small cell lung cancer who had a complete response to radiotherapy plus ipilimumab. The specimen was peripheral blood, collected from a patient treated with radiotherapy plus ipilimumab. The CDR3 nucleotides read TGTGCCAGCAGCCGGGAGCACTCTGGAAACACCATATATTTT. It yields the protein CASSREHSGNTIYF.